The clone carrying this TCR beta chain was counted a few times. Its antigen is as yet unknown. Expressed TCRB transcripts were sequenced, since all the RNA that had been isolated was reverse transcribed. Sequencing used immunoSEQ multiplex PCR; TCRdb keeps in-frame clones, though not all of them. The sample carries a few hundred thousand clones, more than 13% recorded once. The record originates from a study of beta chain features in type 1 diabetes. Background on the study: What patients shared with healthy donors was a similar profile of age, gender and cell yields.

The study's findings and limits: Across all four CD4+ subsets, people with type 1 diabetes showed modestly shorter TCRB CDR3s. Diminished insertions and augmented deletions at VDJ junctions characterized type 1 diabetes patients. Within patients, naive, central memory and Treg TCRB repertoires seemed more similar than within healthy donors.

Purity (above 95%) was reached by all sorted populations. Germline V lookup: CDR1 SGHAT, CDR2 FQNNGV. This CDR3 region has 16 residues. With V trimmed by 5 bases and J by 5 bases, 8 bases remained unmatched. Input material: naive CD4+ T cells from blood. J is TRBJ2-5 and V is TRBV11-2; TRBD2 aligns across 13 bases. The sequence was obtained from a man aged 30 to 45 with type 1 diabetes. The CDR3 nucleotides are TGTGCCAGCAGCGTAAGGACTAGCGGGAGCGGTGAGACCCAGTACTTC. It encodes CASSVRTSGSGETQYF.